This TCR beta chain stems from a study of identical twins. Via MiXCR, TCRdb re-called the 5' RACE reads, giving one row per CDR3 protein. The table lists roughly 220,000 distinct CDR3 sequences, 6.5% of them singletons. This sample was also put to use in a study of T cells expressing NK-cell markers. In that study: The study drew TCR beta repertoires from sorted CD3+CD56+NKG2C+, CD3+CD56+NKG2C- and CD3+CD56-NKG2C+ T cells.

Sample: CD8+ T cells sorted from blood. The source is a woman aged 18-29 years in good health.

CDR3 nucleotide sequence: TGTGCCAGCAGTTTCGCGGGGCAGCAAGATACGCAGTATTTT. Protein: CASSFAGQQDTQYF. The chain uses TRBV12-3 or TRBV12-4 and TRBJ2-3, with D tentatively TRBD2 (6 bases). V was shortened by 3 bases and J by 5 bases, with 12 bases between the two germline ends. CDR3 length equals 14 residues.